This T cell receptor beta chain derives from a study of technical replicates of blood from several donors. The method was immunoSEQ multiplex PCR; TCRdb's version includes in-frame clones alone and lacks a portion of them. Among 70,000 to 85,000 clones listed, around 92% were seen once. The ends lost 4 bases at V and 7 bases at J; junction bases unmatched: 11. Germline CDR1 reads SGHAT; CDR2 reads FQDESV (reference sequence). CDR3 length: 15 residues. The source is a human donor in good health. The V call is TRBV11-1, the J call TRBJ1-1, with 8 bases identical to TRBD1. Sequences were obtained from T cells isolated from PBMCs. CDR3 nucleotide sequence: TGTGCCAGCAGCTGGTCCCGGGACAGGAGGAGTGAAGCTTTCTTT. Translation gives CASSWSRDRRSEAFF. The full variable domain, rest sourced from reference TRBV11-1 and TRBJ1-1, is EAEVAQSPRYKITEKSQAVAFWCDPISGHATLYWYRQILGQGPELLVQFQDESVVDDSQLPKDRFSAERLKGVDSTLKIQPAELGDSAMYLCASSWSRDRRSEAFFGQGTRLTVV.